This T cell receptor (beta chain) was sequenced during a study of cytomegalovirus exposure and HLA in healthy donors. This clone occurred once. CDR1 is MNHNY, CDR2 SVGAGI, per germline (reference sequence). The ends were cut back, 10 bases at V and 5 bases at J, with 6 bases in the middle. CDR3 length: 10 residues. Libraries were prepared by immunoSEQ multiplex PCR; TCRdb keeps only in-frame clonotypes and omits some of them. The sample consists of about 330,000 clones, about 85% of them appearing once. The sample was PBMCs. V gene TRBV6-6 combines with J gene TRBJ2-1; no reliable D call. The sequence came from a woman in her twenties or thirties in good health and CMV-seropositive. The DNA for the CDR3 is TGTGCCACCGGACACAATGAGCAGTTCTTC. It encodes CATGHNEQFF.